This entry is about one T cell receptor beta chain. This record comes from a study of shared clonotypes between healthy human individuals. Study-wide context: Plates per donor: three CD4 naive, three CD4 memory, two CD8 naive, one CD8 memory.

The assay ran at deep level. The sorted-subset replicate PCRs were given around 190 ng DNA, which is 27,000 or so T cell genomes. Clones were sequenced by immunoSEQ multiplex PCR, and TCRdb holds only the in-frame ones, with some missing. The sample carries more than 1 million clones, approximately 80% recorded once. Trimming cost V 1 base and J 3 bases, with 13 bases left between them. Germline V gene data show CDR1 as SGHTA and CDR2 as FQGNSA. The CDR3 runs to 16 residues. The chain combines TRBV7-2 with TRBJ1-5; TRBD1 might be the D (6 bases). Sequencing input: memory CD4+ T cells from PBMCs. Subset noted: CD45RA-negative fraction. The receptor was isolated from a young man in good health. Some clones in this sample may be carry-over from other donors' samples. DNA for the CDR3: TGTGCCAGCAGCTTAGTAGGAACAGGGACCAATCAGCCCCAGCATTTT. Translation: CASSLVGTGTNQPQHF.